This section outlines one TCR beta chain sequence together with its context. This sample was taken from a study of blood T cell repertoires in COVID-19. Study as a whole: T cells, B-cell-depleted T cells, or PBMCs supplied cDNA or gDNA.

Authors' methods: Estimates of nucleated cell counts were drawn from the amplification of reference gene primers. Assay: immunoSEQ multiplex PCR; the TCRdb copy retains only in-frame clones and omits some. V, J and clone size are taken as reported in that table, and D and trimming were inferred from the DNA itself. Of almost 55,000 clones listed, about 85% are singletons. The junction had 4 bases not matched to a gene; V was cut back by 0 bases and J by 4 bases. The CDR3 loop spans 16 amino acids. Germline assignment: CDR1 SGDLS and CDR2 YYNGEE. What was sequenced was peripheral blood. The rearrangement links TRBV9 to TRBJ2-2, with 9 bases aligning to TRBD2. The source is a man aged 45-65 years with acute or convalescent COVID-19. The CDR3 bases are TGTGCCAGCAGCGTAGGCCCAGCGGGGGGCACCGGGGAGCTGTTTTTT. The encoded protein is CASSVGPAGGTGELFF.